The present entry profiles one T cell receptor (beta chain) with its context. Profiled with immunoSEQ multiplex PCR; TCRdb holds only in-frame clones, not every one. The profile shows 45,000 or so clones, more than 85% of them singletons. The data were obtained in a study of T cell changes during pregnancy in multiple sclerosis. The CDR3 loop spans 15 amino acids. CDR1 SGHRS and CDR2 YFSETQ come from the germline V gene. The V gene end was trimmed by 4 bases and the J gene end by 6 bases; junction bases not matched to a gene: 6. This sequence joins TRBV5-1 and TRBJ2-7; 14 nucleotides align to TRBD2. The receptor's source is a female donor with multiple sclerosis, enrolled in a pregnancy study. This material consisted of CD8+ T cells from peripheral blood mononuclear cells, taken after pregnancy. The CDR3 DNA reads TGCGCCAGCAGCAAAACGGGACTAGCGGGAGTCGAGCAGTACTTC. Protein: CASSKTGLAGVEQYF.